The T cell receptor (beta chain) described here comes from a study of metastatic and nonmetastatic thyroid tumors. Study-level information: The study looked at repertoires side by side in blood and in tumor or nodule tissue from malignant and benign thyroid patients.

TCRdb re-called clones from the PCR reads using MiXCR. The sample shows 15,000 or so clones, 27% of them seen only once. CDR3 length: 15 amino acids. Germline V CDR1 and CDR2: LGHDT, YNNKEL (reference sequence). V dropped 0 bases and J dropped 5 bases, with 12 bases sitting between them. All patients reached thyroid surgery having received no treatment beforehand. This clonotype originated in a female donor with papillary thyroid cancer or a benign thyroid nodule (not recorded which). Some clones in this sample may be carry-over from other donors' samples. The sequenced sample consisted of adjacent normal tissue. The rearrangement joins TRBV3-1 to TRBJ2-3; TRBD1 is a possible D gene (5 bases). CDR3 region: CASSQEGRRIDTQYF. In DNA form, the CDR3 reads TGTGCCAGCAGCCAAGAGGGGCGGAGAATAGATACGCAGTATTTT.